This is a list of T cell receptor beta chains from one sample in a study of T-cell reconstitution after alpha-beta-depleted transplantation in children. Each CDR3 protein is one row after TCRdb ran MiXCR on the PCR reads. The sample includes 530,000 or so distinct CDR3 sequences, 27% of them seen just once. The material sequenced was PBMCs, taken before TCRalphabeta/CD19-depleted stem cell transplant. These receptor sequences come from a boy in the first two years of life with Wiskott-Aldrich syndrome, due to receive a stem cell transplant. Each CDR3 is given with its conserved first and last residue. D genes are given only for firm matches. Clone size is stated in some rows and not others, as once, few, many or a class when expanded.

CDR3aa: CASSLQGTGSPLHF
CDR3nt: TGTGCCAGCAGTTTACAGGGCACGGGTTCACCCCTCCACTTT
d_gene: NA
j_gene: TRBJ1-6
abundance: once
v_gene: TRBV12-3/TRBV12-4

CDR3aa: CASSQSRSSGTYEQYF
CDR3nt: TGTGCCAGCAGCCAATCCAGGAGCTCTGGGACATACGAGCAGTACTTC
d_gene: NA
j_gene: TRBJ2-7
abundance: NA
v_gene: TRBV3-1

CDR3aa: CASSLSSDLLFYEQYF
CDR3nt: TGCGCCAGCAGCTTGAGTAGCGATCTGTTGTTCTACGAGCAGTACTTC
d_gene: NA
j_gene: TRBJ2-7
abundance: few
v_gene: TRBV5-1

CDR3aa: CASSYLGQGDEQYF
CDR3nt: TGTGCCAGCAGTTACTTAGGACAGGGGGACGAGCAGTACTTC
d_gene: TRBD1
j_gene: TRBJ2-7
abundance: few
v_gene: TRBV6-5

CDR3aa: CASSLDWREQFF
CDR3nt: TGTGCCAGCAGCTTAGATTGGCGTGAGCAGTTCTTC
d_gene: NA
j_gene: TRBJ2-1
abundance: NA
v_gene: TRBV7-9

CDR3aa: CASRPDREETQYF
CDR3nt: TGTGCCAGCAGACCGGACAGAGAAGAGACCCAGTACTTC
d_gene: NA
j_gene: TRBJ2-5
abundance: NA
v_gene: TRBV12-3/TRBV12-4

CDR3aa: CASSWASEQFF
CDR3nt: TGTGCCAGCAGTTGGGCTTCTGAGCAGTTCTTC
d_gene: NA
j_gene: TRBJ2-1
abundance: NA
v_gene: TRBV6-5

CDR3aa: CASSASGSLYNEQFF
CDR3nt: TGTGCCAGCAGCGCTAGCGGGAGCTTGTACAATGAGCAGTTCTTC
d_gene: TRBD2
j_gene: TRBJ2-1
abundance: NA
v_gene: TRBV2

CDR3aa: CASSQKGPPYEQYF
CDR3nt: TGTGCCAGCAGCCAAAAGGGACCCCCCTACGAGCAGTACTTC
d_gene: NA
j_gene: TRBJ2-7
abundance: few
v_gene: TRBV4-2

CDR3aa: CASSQDGSISDTQYF
CDR3nt: TGTGCCAGCAGCCAAGATGGGTCAATTTCAGATACGCAGTATTTT
d_gene: NA
j_gene: TRBJ2-3
abundance: NA
v_gene: TRBV3-1